The T cell receptor (beta chain) under discussion was sequenced for a study of patients and donors after allogeneic stem cell transplantation. A single record per CDR3 protein comes from TCRdb applying MiXCR to the RT-PCR reads. This table has some 87,000 distinct CDR3 sequences, roughly 50% appearing once. The V gene's germline CDR1 is SGDLS and CDR2 YYNGEE. Trimming cost V 0 bases and J 9 bases, with 7 bases left between them. The CDR3 sequence is 12 residues long. The sequence was collected from a human donor who was either an allogeneic HSCT recipient or a stem cell or donor lymphocyte infusion donor (not recorded which). It is not recorded whose cells these are; they may come from a transplant donor. The chain uses TRBV9 and TRBJ1-5; D not resolved. The sequencing sample was made of blood, either unsorted or a sorted T cell fraction (not recorded which). CDR3 amino acids: CASSVGDWPQHF. The DNA of the CDR3 is TGTGCCAGCAGCGTAGGAGATTGGCCCCAGCATTTT. The variable domain in full, completed from reference TRBV9 and TRBJ1-5, reads DSGVTQTPKHLITATGQRVTLRCSPRSGDLSVYWYQQSLDQGLQFLIQYYNGEERAKGNILERFSAQQFPDLHSELNLSSLELGDSALYFCASSVGDWPQHFGDGTRLSIL.